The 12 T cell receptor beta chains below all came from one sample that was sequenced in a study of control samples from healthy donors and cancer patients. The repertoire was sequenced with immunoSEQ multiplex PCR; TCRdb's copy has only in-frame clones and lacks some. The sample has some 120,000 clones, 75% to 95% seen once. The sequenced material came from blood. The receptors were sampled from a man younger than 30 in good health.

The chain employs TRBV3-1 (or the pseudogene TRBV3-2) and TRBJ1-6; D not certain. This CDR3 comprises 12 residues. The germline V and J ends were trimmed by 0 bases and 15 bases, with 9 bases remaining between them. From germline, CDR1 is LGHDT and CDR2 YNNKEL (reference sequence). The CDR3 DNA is TGTGCCAGCAGCCAAGACCGCCGTCTCCTCCACTTT. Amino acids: CASSQDRRLLHF.

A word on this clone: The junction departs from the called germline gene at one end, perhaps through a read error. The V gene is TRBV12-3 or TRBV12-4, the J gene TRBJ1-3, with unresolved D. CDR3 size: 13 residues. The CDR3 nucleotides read TGTGCCAGCAGTTTAAGAGGAATCAGCCAGCCTGTTTTT. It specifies CASSLRGISQPVF.

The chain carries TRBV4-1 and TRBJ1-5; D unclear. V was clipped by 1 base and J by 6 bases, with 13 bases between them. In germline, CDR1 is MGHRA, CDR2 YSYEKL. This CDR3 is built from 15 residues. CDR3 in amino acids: CASSQVWQERQPQHF. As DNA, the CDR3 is TGCGCCAGCAGCCAAGTTTGGCAGGAGCGTCAGCCCCAGCATTTT.

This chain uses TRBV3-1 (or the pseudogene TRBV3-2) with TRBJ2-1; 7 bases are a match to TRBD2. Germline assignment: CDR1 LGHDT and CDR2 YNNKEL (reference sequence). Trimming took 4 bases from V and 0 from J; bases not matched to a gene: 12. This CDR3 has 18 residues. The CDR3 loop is CASSPQDGTGGSYNEQFF. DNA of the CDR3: TGTGCCAGCAGCCCACAAGACGGAACGGGGGGCTCCTACAATGAGCAGTTCTTC.

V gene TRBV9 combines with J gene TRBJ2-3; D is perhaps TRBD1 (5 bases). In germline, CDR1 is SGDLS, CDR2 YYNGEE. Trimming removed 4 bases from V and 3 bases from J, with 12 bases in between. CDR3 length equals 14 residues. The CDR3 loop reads CASSHQGPTDTQYF. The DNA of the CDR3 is TGTGCCAGCAGCCACCAGGGCCCAACAGATACGCAGTATTTT.

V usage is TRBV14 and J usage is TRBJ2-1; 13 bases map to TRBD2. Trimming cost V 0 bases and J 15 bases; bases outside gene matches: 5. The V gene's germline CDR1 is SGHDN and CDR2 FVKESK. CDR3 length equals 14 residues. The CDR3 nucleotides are TGTGCCAGCAGCCAAGAGGGACTAGCGGGGATCTGGTTCTTC. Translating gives CASSQEGLAGIWFF.

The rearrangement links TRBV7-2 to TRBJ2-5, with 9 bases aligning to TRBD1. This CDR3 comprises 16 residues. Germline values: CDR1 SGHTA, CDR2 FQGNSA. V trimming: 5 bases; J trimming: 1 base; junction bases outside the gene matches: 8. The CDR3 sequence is CASSPNPGQGQETQYF. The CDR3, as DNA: TGTGCCAGCAGCCCCAATCCGGGACAGGGCCAAGAGACCCAGTACTTC.

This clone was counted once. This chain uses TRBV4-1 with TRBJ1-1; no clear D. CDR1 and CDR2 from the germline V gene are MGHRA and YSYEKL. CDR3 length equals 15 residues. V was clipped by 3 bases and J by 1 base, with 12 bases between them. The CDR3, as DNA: TGCGCCAGCAGCCACCTGGACGGCCCGAACACTGAAGCTTTCTTT. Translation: CASSHLDGPNTEAFF.

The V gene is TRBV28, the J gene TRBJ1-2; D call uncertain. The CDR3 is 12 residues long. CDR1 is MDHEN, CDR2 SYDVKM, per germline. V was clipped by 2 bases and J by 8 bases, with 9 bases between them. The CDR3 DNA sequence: TGTGCCAGCAGTTTAGGAGGTGGAGGCTACACCTTC. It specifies CASSLGGGGYTF.

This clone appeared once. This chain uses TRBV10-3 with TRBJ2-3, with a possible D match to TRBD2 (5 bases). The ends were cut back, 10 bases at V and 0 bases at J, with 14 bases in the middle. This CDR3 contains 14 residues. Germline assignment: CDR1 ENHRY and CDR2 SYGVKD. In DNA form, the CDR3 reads TGTGCCACTTGCCTAGCACCTAGCACAGATACGCAGTATTTT. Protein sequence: CATCLAPSTDTQYF.

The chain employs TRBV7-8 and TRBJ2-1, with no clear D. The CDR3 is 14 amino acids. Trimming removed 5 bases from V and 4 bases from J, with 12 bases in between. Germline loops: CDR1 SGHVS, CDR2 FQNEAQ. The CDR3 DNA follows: TGTGCCAGCAGCCCTAGTGGTCTTTACAATGAGCAGTTCTTC. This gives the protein CASSPSGLYNEQFF.

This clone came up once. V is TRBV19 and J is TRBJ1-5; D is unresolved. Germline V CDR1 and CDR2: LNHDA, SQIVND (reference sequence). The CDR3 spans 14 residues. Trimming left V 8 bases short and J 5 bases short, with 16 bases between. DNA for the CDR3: TGTGCCAGTTCCGACACTAGTCCCGATCAGCCCCAGCATTTT. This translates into CASSDTSPDQPQHF.